This passage covers 19 T cell receptor beta chains from one sample sequenced in a study of shared clonotypes between healthy human individuals (dated by TCRdb to the early 2020s). Receptors were amplified or captured by the immunoSEQ multiplex PCR assay. Imported from immuneACCESS, the table was reduced by TCRdb to in-frame sequences with V and J called. These copies leave out some clones; in studies compared against another copy, an unresolved V gene accounts for under half, and the cause of the remainder is not known. Present in this sample are roughly 2.4 million clones, nearly 97% of which were seen just once. The ten top clones hold 0.1% to 0.15% of the sample. Sequencing was performed on naive CD4+ T cells sorted from blood. The label giving this sample's cell subset or site can be read as: CD45RA+ positively selected. The receptors here all came from a man aged 18-30 years in good health.

The chain links TRBV5-1 to TRBJ2-7, with D possibly being TRBD2 (6 bases). Germline V gene lookup returns CDR1 SGHRS and CDR2 YFSETQ. CDR3 size: 16 residues. V was trimmed by 3 bases and J by 0 bases, leaving 16 bases between them. The CDR3 reads CASSWGDLSNSYEQYF. For the CDR3, the DNA is TGCGCCAGCAGCTGGGGGGACTTGTCCAACTCCTACGAGCAGTACTTC.

The gene calls are TRBV6-1 and TRBJ2-3, with TRBD1 identical over 7 bases. V lost 6 bases, J lost 3 bases, and 6 bases stayed unmatched. This CDR3 spans 14 amino acids. Germline CDR1 MNHNS, CDR2 SASEGT. The CDR3 region is CASRLQGTTDTQYF. CDR3 nucleotide sequence: TGTGCCAGCAGATTACAGGGGACGACAGATACGCAGTATTTT.

About this clone itself: Other DNA sequences within the sample encode an identical CDR3. The chain combines TRBV5-1 with TRBJ2-1, with 9 bases aligning to TRBD1. V gave up 0 bases and J gave up 4 bases; unmatched junction bases: 2. CDR3 length equals 15 residues. CDR1 and CDR2 (germline): SGHRS, YFSETQ. This CDR3 reads CASSLGTGVYNEQFF. CDR3 coding DNA: TGCGCCAGCAGCTTGGGGACAGGGGTATACAATGAGCAGTTCTTC.

This clone was observed a single time. The chain is built from TRBV9 and TRBJ1-3; TRBD1 is a possible D gene (5 bases). Germline V gene lookup returns CDR1 SGDLS and CDR2 YYNGEE. Trimming took 0 bases from V and 4 from J, leaving 14 bases between them. This CDR3 has 16 residues. DNA for the CDR3: TGTGCCAGCAGCGTAGGGTTACAGACAGAGGGAAACACCATATATTTT. Protein product: CASSVGLQTEGNTIYF. The variable domain in full, completed from reference TRBV9 and TRBJ1-3, reads DSGVTQTPKHLITATGQRVTLRCSPRSGDLSVYWYQQSLDQGLQFLIQYYNGEERAKGNILERFSAQQFPDLHSELNLSSLELGDSALYFCASSVGLQTEGNTIYFGEGSWLTVV.

The V call is TRBV13, the J call TRBJ2-1, with no clear D. CDR1 PRHDT and CDR2 FYEKMQ come from the germline V gene (reference sequence). V lost 5 bases and J lost 8, with 7 bases in between. This CDR3 is built from 11 residues. CDR3 sequence reads: CASSKRDEQFF. CDR3 bases: TGTGCCAGCAGCAAACGGGATGAGCAGTTCTTC.

The CDR3 loop reads CASSLPTGELFF. CDR3 coding DNA: TGTGCCAGCAGTCTCCCCACCGGGGAGCTGTTTTTT. The chain is built from TRBV6-5 and TRBJ2-2; no clear D gene. CDR1 and CDR2 (germline): MNHEY, SVGAGI. The CDR3 is made up of 12 amino acids. Trimming pared 5 bases from V and 4 bases from J, leaving 5 bases between.

As to this clone: This same CDR3 is encoded by further DNA sequences in the sample. V is TRBV6-6 and J is TRBJ2-7; D remains ambiguous. This CDR3 comprises 11 residues. CDR1 and CDR2 (germline): MNHNY, SVGAGI (reference sequence). V was trimmed by 6 bases and J by 4 bases, leaving 7 bases between them. CDR3 sequence: CASSPAYEQYF. As DNA, the CDR3 is TGTGCCAGCAGCCCCGCATACGAGCAGTACTTC.

The chain uses TRBV6-5 and TRBJ2-1; 9 bases agree with TRBD1. Germline trimming cut 7 bases from V and 6 bases from J; bases unmatched to any gene: 7. Germline CDR1 and CDR2: MNHEY and SVGAGI. CDR3 length: 14 residues. The CDR3 loop is CASTRGDRVNEQFF. CDR3 in DNA: TGTGCCAGCACAAGGGGGGACAGGGTCAATGAGCAGTTCTTC.

The chain employs TRBV29-1 and TRBJ1-2; 11 positions agree with TRBD1. Germline V gene data show CDR1 as SQVTM and CDR2 as ANQGSEA. Trimming removed 4 bases from V and 8 bases from J; junction bases left unmatched: 6. This CDR3 comprises 13 residues. As DNA, the CDR3 is TGCAGCGTTGTGGACAGGGGGCTTCGGGGCTACACCTTC. Translated: CSVVDRGLRGYTF.

The rearrangement joins TRBV6-6 to TRBJ1-2; TRBD1 agrees at 8 bases. The V gene end was trimmed by 6 bases and the J gene end by 8 bases; junction bases not matched to a gene: 5. CDR1 is MNHNY and CDR2 is SVGAGI in the germline V gene (reference sequence). The CDR3 consists of 12 residues. The CDR3 sequence is CASSETGEGYTF. The CDR3, as DNA: TGTGCCAGCAGCGAGACAGGGGAGGGCTACACCTTC.

This chain links TRBV4-3 with TRBJ2-7, with unresolved D. V lost 4 bases and J 0 bases, leaving 13 bases between the germline ends. The CDR3 runs to 15 residues. CDR1 LGHNA and CDR2 YSLEER come from the germline V gene. The CDR3 sequence: CASSLGRHISYEQYF. Written as DNA, the CDR3 is TGCGCCAGCAGCCTCGGACGACATATCTCCTACGAGCAGTACTTC.

This chain links TRBV7-2 with TRBJ2-7; 10 bases fit TRBD2. This CDR3 region has 14 residues. V was clipped by 4 bases and J by 6 bases; unmatched bases: 6. Germline V CDR1 and CDR2: SGHTA, FQGNSA. This CDR3 is CASSSWTSGIEQYF. DNA of the CDR3: TGTGCCAGCAGCTCATGGACTAGCGGTATCGAGCAGTACTTC.

This chain links TRBV10-1 with TRBJ2-2; 7 bases fit TRBD1. The CDR3 consists of 16 residues. Trimming removed 2 bases from V and 2 bases from J; junction bases left unmatched: 5. Looked up from germline, CDR1 is WNHNN and CDR2 is SYGVQD (reference sequence). For the CDR3, the DNA is TGCGCCAGCAGTGAGGCCGGGACAGTTAACACCGGGGAGCTGTTTTTT. This translates into CASSEAGTVNTGELFF.

The CDR3 reads CASSASPDRGRTRSYNEQFF. The DNA of the CDR3 is TGCGCCAGCAGCGCCAGCCCGGACAGGGGGCGAACCCGCTCCTACAATGAGCAGTTCTTC. The rearrangement uses TRBV5-1 and TRBJ2-1, with 11 positions matching TRBD1. Germline V gene sequence: CDR1 SGHRS, CDR2 YFSETQ. The CDR3 covers 20 residues. With V trimmed by 4 bases and J by 0 bases, 15 bases remained unmatched.

To note about this clone: The same CDR3 also results from other DNA sequences found in this sample. The V and J genes are TRBV28 and TRBJ1-5, with TRBD1 matching 8 bases. Trimming cost V 2 bases and J 2 bases; bases outside gene matches: 2. This CDR3 contains 15 residues. Germline V gives CDR1 MDHEN, CDR2 SYDVKM. CDR3 region: CASSLGQGGNQPQHF. The CDR3 nucleotides read TGTGCCAGCAGTTTAGGACAGGGAGGCAATCAGCCCCAGCATTTT.

The J gene is TRBJ1-2, the V gene TRBV6-1, with a possible D match to TRBD1 (6 bases). Germline-derived CDR1 and CDR2 are MNHNS and SASEGT. The CDR3 sequence is 13 residues long. The V and J ends lost 4 bases and 4 bases respectively, with 10 bases between them. CDR3 protein: CASSGQASYGYTF. The CDR3 DNA reads as TGTGCCAGCAGTGGACAGGCGAGCTATGGCTACACCTTC.

The chain has TRBV7-8 and TRBJ1-2; D not certain. The V end was cut by 1 base, the J end by 4 bases, with 19 bases between. The CDR3 length is 17 residues. Germline-derived CDR1 and CDR2 are SGHVS and FQNEAQ. The CDR3 nucleotides read TGTGCCAGCAGCTTAGATTTGGTGGCCGTCCGGATCTATGGCTACACCTTC. Translation gives CASSLDLVAVRIYGYTF. The full variable domain, with the rest looked up from reference TRBV7-8 and TRBJ1-2, is GAGVSQSPRYKVAKRGQDVALRCDPISGHVSLFWYQQALGQGPEFLTYFQNEAQLDKSGLPSDRFFAERPEGSVSTLKIQRTQQEDSAVYLCASSLDLVAVRIYGYTFGSGTRLTVV.

This chain connects TRBV7-3 to TRBJ1-1; 9 nucleotides line up with TRBD1. The CDR3 extends over 14 amino acids. Trimming cost V 4 bases and J 8 bases; bases outside gene matches: 8. The germline V gene encodes CDR1 SGHTA and CDR2 FQGTGA. CDR3 DNA: TGTGCCAGCAGCTCCTTTGCGGGACAGGGAGAAGCTTTCTTT. Encoded protein: CASSSFAGQGEAFF.

The CDR3 is CATGWGSGPQHF. The CDR3 DNA reads as TGTGCCACCGGGTGGGGTTCGGGGCCCCAGCATTTT. This chain connects TRBV15 to TRBJ1-5; no clear D. The CDR3 contains 12 residues. V lost 8 bases and J lost 9, with 14 bases in between. Germline CDR1 LNHNV, CDR2 YYDKDF (reference sequence).